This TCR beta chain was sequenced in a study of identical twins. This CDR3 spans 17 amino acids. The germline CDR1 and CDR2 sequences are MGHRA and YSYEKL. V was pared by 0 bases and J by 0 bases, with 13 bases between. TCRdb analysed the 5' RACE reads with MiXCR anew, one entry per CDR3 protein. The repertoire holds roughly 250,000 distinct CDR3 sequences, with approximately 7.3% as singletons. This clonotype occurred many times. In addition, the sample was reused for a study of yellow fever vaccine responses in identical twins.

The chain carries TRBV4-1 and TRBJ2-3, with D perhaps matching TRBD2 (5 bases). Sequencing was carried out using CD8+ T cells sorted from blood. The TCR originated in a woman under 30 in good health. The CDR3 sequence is CASSQDLETTSTDTQYF. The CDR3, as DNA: TGCGCCAGCAGCCAAGATCTTGAGACTACTAGCACAGATACGCAGTATTTT.